A single sample gave rise to the 28 T cell receptor beta chains below, sequenced in a study of shared clonotypes between healthy human individuals. The table came from immunoSEQ multiplex PCR; TCRdb's copy has only in-frame clones and leaves some out. Here the sample spans approximately 2.4 million clones, 90% to 97% being singletons. Sequencing was performed on naive CD4+ T cells sorted from blood. Subset denoted: CD45RA+ positively selected. These receptors were obtained from a man aged 18 to 30 in good health.

The CDR3 is CASRRLPDSYNEQFF. In DNA form, the CDR3 reads TGCGCCAGCCGAAGACTACCTGACTCCTACAATGAGCAGTTCTTC. The chain uses TRBV5-1 and TRBJ2-1; maybe TRBD2 (5 bases). Per germline, CDR1 SGHRS and CDR2 YFSETQ. CDR3 size: 15 residues. V lost 7 bases and J lost 0, with 14 bases in between.

This clone occurred once. Other DNA variants within this sample encode the same CDR3. The J gene is TRBJ1-2, the V gene TRBV5-1, with 8 bases aligning to TRBD1. The germline V gene encodes CDR1 SGHRS and CDR2 YFSETQ. The CDR3 covers 13 residues. V gave up 4 bases and J gave up 7 bases; unmatched junction bases: 6. The CDR3 sequence is CASSGGQGSGYTF. For the CDR3, the DNA is TGCGCCAGCAGCGGAGGACAGGGTAGTGGCTACACCTTC.

This chain joins TRBV7-9 and TRBJ2-7, with 7 bases lining up with TRBD2. This CDR3 has 15 amino acids. Germline V gives CDR1 SEHNR, CDR2 FQNEAQ (reference sequence). V lost 5 bases, J lost 1 base, and 8 bases stayed unmatched. CDR3 loop: CASSRGEGSSYEQYF. CDR3 bases: TGTGCCAGCAGCCGAGGGGAGGGGAGTTCCTACGAGCAGTACTTC.

The V call is TRBV5-5, the J call TRBJ1-2; unclear D gene. From germline, CDR1 is SGHKS and CDR2 YYEKEE (reference sequence). V was shortened by 0 bases and J by 8 bases, with 5 bases between the two germline ends. This CDR3 contains 11 residues. The CDR3 is CASSLGSGYTF. CDR3 DNA sequence: TGTGCCAGCAGCTTGGGTTCCGGCTACACCTTC. The variable domain in full, with the rest retrieved from reference TRBV5-5 and TRBJ1-2, is DAGVTQSPTHLIKTRGQQVTLRCSPISGHKSVSWYQQVLGQGPQFIFQYYEKEERGRGNFPDRFSARQFPNYSSELNVNALLLGDSALYLCASSLGSGYTFGSGTRLTVV.

V usage is TRBV6-5 and J usage is TRBJ1-1; D remains ambiguous. The germline V and J ends were trimmed by 7 bases and 5 bases, with 2 bases remaining between them. The CDR3 loop spans 9 amino acids. Germline V CDR1 and CDR2: MNHEY, SVGAGI. The CDR3 sequence is CASMTEAFF. The CDR3 DNA is TGTGCCAGCATGACTGAAGCTTTCTTT.

The V and J genes are TRBV19 and TRBJ2-2; D not resolved. Germline V gene sequence: CDR1 LNHDA, CDR2 SQIVND (reference sequence). The CDR3 consists of 15 residues. V was clipped by 4 bases and J by 0 bases, with 9 bases between them. DNA of the CDR3: TGTGCCAGTAGTAGGATGCCAGCGAACACCGGGGAGCTGTTTTTT. This codes for CASSRMPANTGELFF. Using reference TRBV19 and TRBJ2-2 for the parts outside the CDR3, the full variable domain is DGGITQSPKYLFRKEGQNVTLSCEQNLNHDAMYWYRQDPGQGLRLIYYSQIVNDFQKGDIAEGYSVSREKKESFPLTVTSAQKNPTAFYLCASSRMPANTGELFFGEGSRLTVL.

V gene TRBV2 combines with J gene TRBJ2-4; possibly TRBD2 for D (6 bases). Germline V lookup: CDR1 SNHLY, CDR2 FYNNEI. The CDR3 contains 14 residues. Trimming removed 2 bases at V and 8 bases at J, with 13 bases between. CDR3 sequence (DNA): TGTGCCAGCAGTGAAAGCGGGTTGGGGGACATTCAGTACTTC. Residues: CASSESGLGDIQYF.

The chain recombines TRBV5-1 with TRBJ2-3; 7 nucleotides align to TRBD2. J lost 3 bases, V lost 1 base, and 5 bases had no gene match. The CDR3 extends over 15 amino acids. CDR1 is SGHRS, CDR2 YFSETQ, per germline. The CDR3 here is CASSLQAGETDTQYF. CDR3 in DNA: TGCGCCAGCAGCTTGCAGGCGGGAGAAACAGATACGCAGTATTTT.

The rearrangement links TRBV5-1 to TRBJ1-1; 9 bases map to TRBD1. This CDR3 has 17 amino acids. The V and J ends lost 1 base and 1 base, in that order; junction bases with no gene match: 8. Germline CDR1 reads SGHRS; CDR2 reads YFSETQ. The CDR3 nucleotides read TGCGCCAGCAGCTTGCCCCGAGGGACAGGGACGAACACTGAAGCTTTCTTT. This codes for CASSLPRGTGTNTEAFF.

The V and J genes are TRBV30 and TRBJ2-5; the D gene is possibly TRBD2 (5 bases). This CDR3 spans 14 amino acids. Germline CDR1 GTSNPN, CDR2 SVGIG (reference sequence). V was pared by 3 bases and J by 3 bases, with 14 bases between. The CDR3 DNA follows: TGTGCCTGGAGCCCCCGGCCGGGAAAAGAGACCCAGTACTTC. It is translated as CAWSPRPGKETQYF.

The rearrangement joins TRBV5-4 to TRBJ2-3; 7 bases map to TRBD2. Germline values: CDR1 SGHNT, CDR2 YYREEE (reference sequence). With 4 bases clipped from V and 3 bases from J, the junction kept 11 bases outside the gene matches. The CDR3 is 16 residues long. This CDR3 reads CASSNYLAVLTDTQYF. DNA of the CDR3: TGTGCCAGCAGCAACTATCTAGCGGTTTTGACAGATACGCAGTATTTT.

The V and J genes are TRBV7-9 and TRBJ2-7; 7 bases agree with TRBD1. This CDR3 region has 12 residues. Germline CDR1 is SEHNR and CDR2 is FQNEAQ (reference sequence). Trimming at V came to 5 bases and at J to 6 bases, leaving 4 bases not matched to a gene. CDR3: CASSRQGSEQYF. In DNA, the CDR3 is TGTGCCAGCAGCCGACAGGGTTCCGAGCAGTACTTC.

This clone was detected once. V and J are TRBV30 and TRBJ1-3; D might be TRBD1 (6 bases). The CDR3 sequence is 15 residues long. Germline V gives CDR1 GTSNPN, CDR2 SVGIG (reference sequence). V was pared by 2 bases and J by 0 bases, with 11 bases between. Here the CDR3 DNA reads TGTGCCTGGAGTCCCGGGGGCTCCTCTGGAAACACCATATATTTT. It yields the protein CAWSPGGSSGNTIYF.

The chain recombines TRBV5-6 with TRBJ2-7, with TRBD1 identical over 8 bases. This CDR3 is 15 amino acids long. The germline CDR1 and CDR2 sequences are SGHDT and YYEEEE. J gave up 7 bases and V 4 bases, and 13 bases lay outside the gene matches. This chain's CDR3 is CASSPADRVSEEQYF. In DNA, the CDR3 is TGTGCCAGCAGCCCGGCGGACAGGGTATCGGAGGAGCAGTACTTC.

V usage is TRBV6-5 and J usage is TRBJ2-1; 10 nucleotides match TRBD2. The CDR3 loop spans 15 amino acids. The V gene's germline CDR1 is MNHEY and CDR2 SVGAGI. With 0 bases clipped from V and 5 bases from J, the junction kept 1 base outside the gene matches. CDR3 sequence: CASSYSSGGHNEQFF. In nucleotides, the CDR3 is TGTGCCAGCAGTTACTCTAGCGGGGGGCACAATGAGCAGTTCTTC.

The chain recombines TRBV5-1 with TRBJ2-5, with D possibly TRBD1 on 5 matching bases. The V gene's germline CDR1 is SGHRS and CDR2 YFSETQ. The V end lost 5 bases, the J end lost 5 bases, and 16 bases lay between the germline ends. This CDR3 is built from 14 residues. The CDR3, as DNA: TGCGCCAGCAGATCCCAGGGTGTTAGGGAGACCCAGTACTTC. Protein sequence: CASRSQGVRETQYF.

The chain combines TRBV2 with TRBJ2-7; 9 nucleotides align to TRBD1. Looked up from germline, CDR1 is SNHLY and CDR2 is FYNNEI. This CDR3 region has 15 residues. Trimming at V came to 7 bases and at J to 2 bases, leaving 9 bases not matched to a gene. CDR3 bases: TGTGCCAGCATAAAAGCCGGGACAGGGACCTACGAGCAGTACTTC. Protein product: CASIKAGTGTYEQYF.

V and J are TRBV2 and TRBJ2-5; D is possibly TRBD2 (5 bases). Germline V gives CDR1 SNHLY, CDR2 FYNNEI. The CDR3 length is 15 residues. The V end lost 0 bases, the J end lost 5 bases, and 13 bases lay between the germline ends. Here the CDR3 reads CASSEASQRVETQYF. The CDR3 nucleotides are TGTGCCAGCAGTGAAGCATCACAGAGGGTGGAGACCCAGTACTTC.

The chain has TRBV28 and TRBJ2-3; tentative D call: TRBD2 (6 bases). The CDR3 runs to 15 residues. Trimming removed 6 bases at V and 0 bases at J, with 13 bases between. Germline CDR1 reads MDHEN; CDR2 reads SYDVKM. This chain's CDR3 is CASRITGLSTDTQYF. The CDR3 DNA is TGTGCCAGCAGGATTACGGGACTTAGCACAGATACGCAGTATTTT.

This clone occurred once. This rearrangement joins TRBV15 to TRBJ1-1; TRBD1 matches at 8 bases. Germline V gene sequence: CDR1 LNHNV, CDR2 YYDKDF (reference sequence). The CDR3 sequence is 14 residues long. J gave up 7 bases and V 5 bases, and 9 bases lay outside the gene matches. The CDR3 nucleotides read TGTGCCACCAGCTACTTCCTTACAGGGGGTGAAGCTTTCTTT. It is translated as CATSYFLTGGEAFF. Together with reference TRBV15 and TRBJ1-1, the CDR3 gives the full variable domain: DAMVIQNPRYQVTQFGKPVTLSCSQTLNHNVMYWYQQKSSQAPKLLFHYYDKDFNNEADTPDNFQSRRPNTSFCFLDIRSPGLGDTAMYLCATSYFLTGGEAFFGQGTRLTVV.

The chain has TRBV27 and TRBJ2-5; 12 positions match TRBD2. The J segment lost 5 bases and the V segment lost 5 bases, leaving 9 bases of the junction unmatched. The CDR3 has 16 amino acids. Germline V lookup: CDR1 MNHEY, CDR2 SMNVEV (reference sequence). The DNA for the CDR3 is TGTGCCAGCAGTCCCCTCCTAGCGGGAGGGCCGGAGACCCAGTACTTC. Its translation is CASSPLLAGGPETQYF.

J is TRBJ1-3 and V is TRBV9; no firm D call. The germline V and J ends were trimmed by 0 bases and 4 bases, with 11 bases remaining between them. Germline loops: CDR1 SGDLS, CDR2 YYNGEE. The CDR3 spans 15 residues. The CDR3 protein is CASSVGQNPGNTIYF. CDR3 nucleotide sequence: TGTGCCAGCAGCGTAGGGCAGAATCCCGGAAACACCATATATTTT.

This clone has only a few counts. This chain links TRBV6-5 with TRBJ2-3; no clear D gene. From germline, CDR1 is MNHEY and CDR2 SVGAGI. With 2 bases removed from V and 2 bases from J, the gap between germline ends came to 11 bases. The CDR3 contains 15 residues. The DNA for the CDR3 is TGTGCCAGCAGTTACAGCCTGGGAAACACAGATACGCAGTATTTT. Translated: CASSYSLGNTDTQYF.

The V gene is TRBV7-2, the J gene TRBJ2-7; perhaps TRBD1 as D (5 bases). V lost 5 bases and J lost 1, with 12 bases in between. The CDR3 runs 14 residues. Per the germline V gene, CDR1 is SGHTA and CDR2 is FQGNSA. The CDR3 DNA reads TGTGCCAGCAGCCCCGGACAACCTTCCTACGAGCAGTACTTC. Protein product: CASSPGQPSYEQYF.

The chain is built from TRBV18 and TRBJ2-7; TRBD1 matches 8 bases. V lost 6 bases to trimming and J lost 1 base; unmatched junction nucleotides: 5. The germline V gene has CDR1 KGHSH and CDR2 LQKENI. The CDR3 loop spans 14 amino acids. CDR3 loop: CASSTGAISYEQYF. For the CDR3, the DNA is TGTGCCAGCTCGACAGGGGCGATATCCTACGAGCAGTACTTC.

This chain joins TRBV6-4 and TRBJ1-2; D remains ambiguous. Germline loops: CDR1 MRHNA, CDR2 SNTAGT. Between the trimmed V and J ends, which lost 3 bases and 2 bases, there was a span of 13 bases. The CDR3 is made up of 15 amino acids. The CDR3 DNA reads as TGTGCCAGCAGTGATTTGAGTGGCGGGAACTATGGCTACACCTTC. This sequence encodes CASSDLSGGNYGYTF.

The V gene is TRBV5-6, the J gene TRBJ2-7; tentatively, D is TRBD2 (5 bases). Germline V lookup: CDR1 SGHDT, CDR2 YYEEEE. V was clipped by 2 bases and J by 0 bases, with 12 bases between them. This CDR3 is built from 15 residues. CDR3 region: CASSFGRTSSYEQYF. In DNA, the CDR3 is TGTGCCAGCAGCTTCGGACGGACTTCCTCCTACGAGCAGTACTTC.

The J gene is TRBJ2-1, the V gene TRBV7-2; D remains ambiguous. With 1 base removed from V and 6 bases from J, the gap between germline ends came to 7 bases. CDR1 and CDR2 (germline): SGHTA, FQGNSA. The CDR3 loop spans 13 amino acids. The CDR3 DNA follows: TGTGCCAGCAGCTTAGTAGGGCTCAATGAGCAGTTCTTC. Its translation: CASSLVGLNEQFF.